This is a list of T cell receptor beta chains from one sample in a study of blood T cell repertoires in COVID-19. Measured with immunoSEQ multiplex PCR; TCRdb has only the in-frame clones, and not every one. The sample holds fewer than 85,000 clones, about 74% seen once. Sequenced input: peripheral blood. These receptors all come from a human donor with acute or convalescent COVID-19. The donor label of this sample is uncertain. Both conserved end residues are trimmed from each CDR3. The order of the fields is CDR3 protein, J gene, V gene.

ASSFGGGRADTQY,TRBJ2-3,TRBV7-9
ASSLGQSYNEQF,TRBJ2-1,TRBV11-3
ATSNAVGQNTEAF,TRBJ1-1,TRBV24-1
ASSESGTRTNEKLF,TRBJ1-4,TRBV6-1
ASSRGVVYQETQY,TRBJ2-5,TRBV19
ASSVGLAGPYNEQF,TRBJ2-1,TRBV9
ASSYREGNSPLH,TRBJ1-6,TRBV5-5
ASSLASGGAHEQF,TRBJ2-1,TRBV7-2
ASSPARTTSYNEQF,TRBJ2-1,TRBV7-3
AWSVGRGETQY,TRBJ2-5,TRBV30
ASSTNRVSDEQF,TRBJ2-1,TRBV5-4
ASSSGTQH,TRBJ1-5,TRBV19
ASSLDGAPGANVLT,TRBJ2-6,TRBV7-9
ASSDVEGNEQF,TRBJ2-1,TRBV6-4
ASTGLAGPTDTQY,TRBJ2-3,TRBV28
ASSPNTDTQY,TRBJ2-3,TRBV7-2
SAIPQETQY,TRBJ2-5,TRBV20-1